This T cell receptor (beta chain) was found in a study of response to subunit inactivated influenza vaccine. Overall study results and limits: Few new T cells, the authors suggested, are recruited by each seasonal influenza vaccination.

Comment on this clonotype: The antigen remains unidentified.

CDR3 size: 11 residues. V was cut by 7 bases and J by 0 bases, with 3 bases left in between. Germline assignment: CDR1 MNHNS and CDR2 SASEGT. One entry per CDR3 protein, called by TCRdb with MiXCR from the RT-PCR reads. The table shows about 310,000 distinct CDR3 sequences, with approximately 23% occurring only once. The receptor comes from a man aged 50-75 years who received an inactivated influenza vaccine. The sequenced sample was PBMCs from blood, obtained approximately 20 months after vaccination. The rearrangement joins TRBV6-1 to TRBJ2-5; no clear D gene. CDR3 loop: CASTYQETQYF. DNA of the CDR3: TGTGCCAGCACGTACCAAGAGACCCAGTACTTC.